Listed below are T cell receptor beta chains from one sample, sequenced in a study of cytomegalovirus exposure and HLA in healthy donors. Profiling relied on immunoSEQ multiplex PCR, and the TCRdb table lists in-frame clones only, not all of them. Of fewer than 200,000 clones listed, approximately 88% are singletons. The sample taken for sequencing was PBMCs. The origin of the receptors is a woman in her 30s in good health and CMV-seronegative. Each CDR3 is given with its conserved first and last residue. D genes are given only for firm matches. Only part of the rows carry a size: once, few, many, or a class if the clone is expanded.

v_call	clone_size	j_call	d_call	cdr3_nt	cdr3_aa
TRBV5-1	few	TRBJ1-2	-	TGCGCCAGCAGCTTGAATGGGGAGTATGGCTACACCTTC	CASSLNGEYGYTF
TRBV10-1	once	TRBJ2-7	TRBD1	TGCGCCAGAAGCCTTACAGGGGGCGGGTACGAGCAGTACTTC	CARSLTGGGYEQYF
TRBV7-9	-	TRBJ1-1	TRBD1	TGTGCCAGCAGCTCGGGACAGGGAAACACTGAAGCTTTCTTT	CASSSGQGNTEAFF
TRBV4-2	-	TRBJ2-5	TRBD2	TGTGCCAGCAGCCAAGAAGGGGACGGGGGGACTGGAGAGACCCAGTACTTC	CASSQEGDGGTGETQYF
TRBV28	once	TRBJ1-5	-	TGTGCCAGCAGCCTCACCCCGCAGGGGTTTAGCAATCAGCCCCAGCATTTT	CASSLTPQGFSNQPQHF
TRBV5-8	few	TRBJ2-1	-	TGTGCCAGCAGCCCCCGACAGGTTCTAAGCAATGAGCAGTTCTTC	CASSPRQVLSNEQFF
TRBV13	-	TRBJ2-5	TRBD2	TGTGCCAGCAGCCCCTCGTGGGTAGCGGGGGAAGAGACCCAGTACTTC	CASSPSWVAGEETQYF
TRBV11-2	-	TRBJ2-7	-	TGTGCCATAAACTCGGGGACACCGCTGCGAGAGCAGTACTTC	CAINSGTPLREQYF
TRBV6-5	-	TRBJ2-7	-	TGTGCCAGCAGTGCCGGCCAGGCGGGTCGGGGGCAGTACTTC	CASSAGQAGRGQYF
TRBV6-1	-	TRBJ2-1	TRBD2	TGTGCCAGCAGTGATAGCGGGAGAGTCAGTAATGAGCAGTTCTTC	CASSDSGRVSNEQFF
TRBV28	-	TRBJ2-3	-	TGTGCCAGCAGCACTAGGGTCGGGAGAACAGATACGCAGTATTTT	CASSTRVGRTDTQYF
TRBV30	-	TRBJ2-2	-	TGTGCCTGCGGGACTTTTCGAAACACCGGGGAGCTGTTTTTT	CACGTFRNTGELFF
TRBV27	-	TRBJ2-4	-	TGTGCCAGCAGTGGACCAGGGAGGTCGGCCAAAAACATTCAGTACTTC	CASSGPGRSAKNIQYF
TRBV2	-	TRBJ2-7	TRBD2	TGTGCCAGCAGAACGTCTAGCGGGGACTACGAGCAGTACTTC	CASRTSSGDYEQYF
TRBV2	-	TRBJ1-5	-	TGTGCCAGCAGCCCCCGAACAGCCTCCCGGGGTCAGCCCCAGCATTTT	CASSPRTASRGQPQHF
TRBV29-1	-	TRBJ1-1	TRBD1	TGCAGCGTTGAAGATCCCAGGGGGACTGAAGCTTTCTTT	CSVEDPRGTEAFF
TRBV7-2	-	TRBJ2-7	TRBD1	TGTGCCAGCAGCCGGGACAGGGTAACCCTACGCTCCTACGAGCAGTACTTC	CASSRDRVTLRSYEQYF
TRBV5-5	-	TRBJ1-3	-	TGTGCCAGCAGCCCTCGACAGGTAACAAGCTCTGGAAACACCATATATTTT	CASSPRQVTSSGNTIYF
TRBV7-2	-	TRBJ1-4	TRBD1	TGTGCCAGCAGCTTGGCGGACAGGGAAAAACTGTTTTTT	CASSLADREKLFF
TRBV2	-	TRBJ2-1	-	TGTGCCAGCAGCACGGACTTTTCCGAGCAGTTCTTC	CASSTDFSEQFF
TRBV7-9	few	TRBJ2-1	TRBD2	TGTGCCAGTGGTAATAGCGGGGACAATGAGCAGTTCTTC	CASGNSGDNEQFF
TRBV23-1	-	TRBJ2-7	-	TGCGCCAGCAGTCCCTTTACCGGGACTCTGTCCTACGAGCAGTACTTC	CASSPFTGTLSYEQYF
TRBV7-6	-	TRBJ2-7	-	TGTGCCAGCAGCTTCACGGGAGACGACGAGCAGTACTTC	CASSFTGDDEQYF
TRBV6-5	-	TRBJ1-2	TRBD1	TGTGCCAGCAGCCTAGGGACAGCCCCTAACTATGGCTACACCTTC	CASSLGTAPNYGYTF
TRBV6-6	once	TRBJ2-5	TRBD2	TGTGCCAGCAGTCATAATAGCGGGGGGGAAGAGACCCAGTACTTC	CASSHNSGGEETQYF
TRBV18	-	TRBJ1-1	-	TGTGCCAGCTCACGGAGTCGGGTCCAGGGGTACACTGAAGCTTTCTTT	CASSRSRVQGYTEAFF
TRBV13	-	TRBJ2-2	-	TGTGCCAGCAGCTCAGGACTGGCCGGGGAGCTGTTTTTT	CASSSGLAGELFF
TRBV5-1	-	TRBJ2-7	-	TGCGCCAGCAGCTTGGGGGACTTACAATCCTACGAGCAGTACTTC	CASSLGDLQSYEQYF
TRBV7-3	-	TRBJ2-1	-	TGTGCCAGCAGCTTAGTTCGGAATGAGCAGTTCTTC	CASSLVRNEQFF
TRBV9	-	TRBJ2-7	-	TGTGCCAGCAGAGCTCAAGCGACAGTTTACTACGAGCAGTACTTC	CASRAQATVYYEQYF
TRBV11-2	-	TRBJ2-5	TRBD2	TGTGCCAGCAGCTTATTTTCTAGCGGGAGGCTTGAGACCCAGTACTTC	CASSLFSSGRLETQYF
TRBV14	-	TRBJ1-2	-	TGTGCCAGCAGCCTGCCAGGGTCTGACTATGGCTACACCTTC	CASSLPGSDYGYTF
TRBV19	-	TRBJ2-7	TRBD2	TGTGCCAGTAGTGTCGGGACTAGCGGGGCCTACGAGCAGTACTTC	CASSVGTSGAYEQYF
TRBV6-5	-	TRBJ1-1	-	TGTGCCAGCAGTCGCTCGGACTTGGACACTGAAGCTTTCTTT	CASSRSDLDTEAFF
TRBV6-5	-	TRBJ1-1	-	TGTGCCAGCAGTTGGGACAATGTTAAAACGGAAGCTTTCTTT	CASSWDNVKTEAFF
TRBV2	-	TRBJ2-7	TRBD2	TGTGCCAGCAGGGGCTCGACTAGCGGGCCCCAGAGTTGGGAGCAGTACTTC	CASRGSTSGPQSWEQYF
TRBV5-4	-	TRBJ1-3	-	TGTGCCAGCAGCTTGGTTAAGGCAGGGGCCTCTGGAAACACCATATATTTT	CASSLVKAGASGNTIYF
TRBV5-1	-	TRBJ2-2	-	TGCGCCAGCAGCTTGGGGCCCGGGGAGCTGTTTTTT	CASSLGPGELFF
TRBV5-1	-	TRBJ2-5	TRBD2	TGCGCCACCGCTGCGAGCGGGGGCCGAGAGACCCAGTACTTC	CATAASGGRETQYF
TRBV5-1	once	TRBJ2-4	TRBD2	TGCGCCAGCAGCTTGGTCCGCGGGGGAAAACAAAACATTCAGTACTTC	CASSLVRGGKQNIQYF
TRBV4-1	few	TRBJ1-1	-	TGCGCCAGCAGCATGGTGGGACACCCGAACACTGAAGCTTTCTTT	CASSMVGHPNTEAFF
TRBV5-1	-	TRBJ2-7	TRBD2	TGCGCCAGCAGCCCCCGGTCGGCTAGCGGGAGGGCCCAGCAGTACTTC	CASSPRSASGRAQQYF
TRBV21-1	-	TRBJ2-2	-	TGTGCCAGCAGCGCCCGGTTGGGGGCCGCCGGGGAGCTGTTTTTT	CASSARLGAAGELFF
TRBV30	-	TRBJ1-5	-	TGTGCCTGGAGTCGGCCAGGGCACAATCAGCCCCAGCATTTT	CAWSRPGHNQPQHF
TRBV6-1	-	TRBJ2-3	-	TGTGCCAGCAGTGGCGGGACTTTGGGGACAGATACGCAGTATTTT	CASSGGTLGTDTQYF
TRBV28	-	TRBJ2-7	TRBD2	TGTGCCAGCAGCTACCGGGGAGCTAGCGGGAGTTGGGGAGCCTTC	CASSYRGASGSWGAF
TRBV6-1	-	TRBJ2-7	-	TGTGCCAGCTCCATAGCGACGACCTACGAGCAGTACTTC	CASSIATTYEQYF
TRBV27	-	TRBJ2-3	-	TGTGCCAGCAGGGCAGCAGGCCTAGATACGCAGTATTTT	CASRAAGLDTQYF
TRBV27	-	TRBJ1-6	-	TGTGCCACCAAGTCGGGGTCCTATAATTCACCCCTCCACTTT	CATKSGSYNSPLHF
TRBV10-3	-	TRBJ2-3	TRBD2	TGTGCCATCAGTGAGTCGCTTAGCGGGAGTGTCGATACGCAGTATTTT	CAISESLSGSVDTQYF
TRBV7-9	-	TRBJ1-6	-	TGTGCCAGCAGCTCCCTAGTGGGGGCAGGCTCCTATAATTCACCCCTCCACTTT	CASSSLVGAGSYNSPLHF
TRBV11-2	-	TRBJ2-3	-	TGTGCCAGCTGCCGGAGGGTCACAGATACGCAGTATTTT	CASCRRVTDTQYF
TRBV2	-	TRBJ2-7	-	TGTGCCAGCAGTGCCGGCAGGGGAATCGACGAGCAGTACTTC	CASSAGRGIDEQYF
TRBV6-5	-	TRBJ2-5	TRBD1	TGTGCCAGCACAAAGACAGGGTCTACGGCGAAGTACTTC	CASTKTGSTAKYF
TRBV30	-	TRBJ1-6	-	TGTGCCTGGAGTGTAGGCTTTGGACTTGCCTATTCACCCCTCCACTTT	CAWSVGFGLAYSPLHF